This TCR beta chain originates from a study of blood T cell repertoires in COVID-19. The length of the CDR3 is 11 residues. Trimming shortened V by 8 bases and J by 9 bases, and 11 bases separated the two germline ends. Per the authors' pipeline: Amplified reference gene primers provided the basis for estimating nucleated cell counts. Sequencing used immunoSEQ multiplex PCR; TCRdb keeps in-frame clones, though not all of them. V and J calls and clone size are as listed in that table; D and trimming were resolved from the DNA. This sample has around 250,000 clones, with approximately 90% found just once.

The J gene is TRBJ2-1, the V gene TRBV12-3 or TRBV12-4; D may be TRBD1 (6 bases). This clonotype originated in a man under 40 who had recovered from COVID-19. Sequenced sample: peripheral blood. The CDR3 region is CASLKGGEQFF. The DNA for the CDR3 is TGTGCCAGCTTGAAAGGGGGTGAGCAGTTCTTC.